The following is a T cell receptor (beta chain) sequence with its context. This sample is drawn from a study of control samples from healthy donors and cancer patients. The V end lost 2 bases, the J end lost 8 bases, and 10 bases lay between the germline ends. The germline gives CDR1 MGHDK, CDR2 SYGVNS. The CDR3 consists of 13 residues. The data were produced by immunoSEQ multiplex PCR, yet TCRdb's version contains in-frame clones alone and is incomplete. The table lists 85,000 to 100,000 clones, 93% of them singletons. Material: blood. The chain has TRBV25-1 and TRBJ1-5; perhaps TRBD1 as D (6 bases). This TCR was recovered from a man younger than 30 in good health. This chain's CDR3 is CASSETGREPQHF. The CDR3 DNA reads as TGTGCCAGCAGTGAAACAGGGAGGGAGCCCCAGCATTTT.